What follows are 24 T cell receptor beta chains derived from one specimen sequenced in a study of memory CD4+ T cells and cytomegalovirus serostatus. TCRdb keeps only in-frame clones here, not all; method: immunoSEQ multiplex PCR. The sample shows more than 50,000 clones, 78% of them seen only once. Single viable CD3+CD4+CD8-CD45RO+ cells were sorted as the memory CD4+ T cells. The sequencing sample was made of memory CD4+ T cells from blood. The origin of the receptors is an adult in good health and CMV-seronegative.

The CDR3 nucleotides are TGTGCCAGCAGTCCAACACCCCGGGACAGGGCAAAAACAGATACGCAGTATTTT. As protein: CASSPTPRDRAKTDTQYF. This chain connects TRBV27 to TRBJ2-3; 9 bases fit TRBD1. From germline, CDR1 is MNHEY and CDR2 SMNVEV (reference sequence). The CDR3 is 18 amino acids. V trimming: 5 bases; J trimming: 3 bases; junction bases outside the gene matches: 15.

This clone came up a few times. This chain uses TRBV7-8 with TRBJ1-3, with no clear D. CDR3 size: 14 residues. The ends were cut back, 2 bases at V and 4 bases at J, with 9 bases in the middle. Germline CDR1 reads SGHVS; CDR2 reads FQNEAQ. CDR3 loop: CASSLSWMGNTIYF. The DNA for the CDR3 is TGTGCCAGCAGCTTAAGTTGGATGGGAAACACCATATATTTT.

This clone was recorded once. The V call is TRBV5-1, the J call TRBJ1-6; possibly TRBD1 for D (5 bases). The CDR3 is made up of 15 amino acids. Germline V gives CDR1 SGHRS, CDR2 YFSETQ. V was pared by 6 bases and J by 0 bases, with 10 bases between. The DNA of the CDR3 is TGCGCCAGCACAGACAGTGCCTCCTATAATTCACCCCTCCACTTT. Translated, it gives CASTDSASYNSPLHF. Full variable domain (rest looked up from reference TRBV5-1 and TRBJ1-6): KAGVTQTPRYLIKTRGQQVTLSCSPISGHRSVSWYQQTPGQGLQFLFEYFSETQRNKGNFPGRFSGRQFSNSRSEMNVSTLELGDSALYLCASTDSASYNSPLHFGNGTRLTVT.

This chain uses TRBV6-6 with TRBJ2-7, with 7 bases matching TRBD2. Per germline, CDR1 MNHNY and CDR2 SVGAGI (reference sequence). V dropped 2 bases and J dropped 7; count of bases not matched to a gene: 5. The CDR3 runs 13 residues. The CDR3 DNA sequence: TGTGCCAGCAGTTACGGGGGGGGACGGGAGCAGTACTTC. This gives the protein CASSYGGGREQYF.

The chain is built from TRBV6-6 and TRBJ1-5; a weak D match, TRBD1 (5 bases). Trimming removed 0 bases from V and 7 bases from J, with 10 bases in between. Germline V gene data show CDR1 as MNHNY and CDR2 as SVGAGI (reference sequence). The length of the CDR3 is 14 residues. CDR3 amino acids: CASSYSQASQPQHF. CDR3 nucleotides: TGTGCCAGCAGTTACTCACAGGCAAGCCAGCCCCAGCATTTT.

J is TRBJ2-7 and V is TRBV20-1; D uncertain. The V end was cut by 6 bases, the J end by 4 bases, with 7 bases between. This CDR3 is built from 10 residues. The germline V gene encodes CDR1 DFQATT and CDR2 SNEGSKA (reference sequence). The CDR3 is CSAENYEQYF. CDR3 DNA: TGCAGTGCGGAAAATTACGAGCAGTACTTC.

This clone ranks as medium-sized. Different DNA sequences within this sample yield the same CDR3. The V and J genes are TRBV5-4 and TRBJ2-7; D is uncertain. Germline values: CDR1 SGHNT, CDR2 YYREEE (reference sequence). This CDR3 has 12 residues. Trimming removed 1 base at V and 4 bases at J, with 6 bases between. CDR3 protein: CASSLFSYEQYF. The DNA of the CDR3 is TGTGCCAGCAGCTTGTTCTCATACGAGCAGTACTTC.

The V call is TRBV7-9, the J call TRBJ2-5; 9 bases line up with TRBD1. Per germline, CDR1 SEHNR and CDR2 FQNEAQ (reference sequence). This CDR3 is 16 amino acids long. V shed 4 bases and J 5 bases; nucleotides not matched to a gene: 11. DNA for the CDR3: TGTGCCAGCAGCTATGGACAGGGGAATTTTGTGGAGACCCAGTACTTC. Amino acid sequence: CASSYGQGNFVETQYF.

The chain has TRBV5-8 and TRBJ2-6; unclear D gene. Germline V gives CDR1 SGHTS, CDR2 YDEGEE. The V and J ends lost 6 bases and 1 base respectively, with 5 bases between them. The CDR3 spans 13 residues. CDR3 sequence (DNA): TGTGCCAGCACCATTTCTGGGGCCAACGTCCTGACTTTC. The encoded protein is CASTISGANVLTF.

The chain recombines TRBV7-9 with TRBJ1-2, with a tentative D call TRBD1 (5 bases). The germline V gene encodes CDR1 SEHNR and CDR2 FQNEAQ (reference sequence). V lost 5 bases, J lost 4 bases, and 11 bases lay in between. The CDR3 runs 13 residues. The CDR3 here is CASSPGPRYGYTF. The DNA for the CDR3 is TGTGCCAGCAGCCCGGGACCCCGCTATGGCTACACCTTC.

The V and J genes are TRBV4-3 and TRBJ1-1, with D hard to call. The germline V gene encodes CDR1 LGHNA and CDR2 YSLEER. This CDR3 spans 15 amino acids. Trimming removed 1 base at V and 0 bases at J, with 9 bases between. This chain's CDR3 is CASSQGITLNTEAFF. The DNA of the CDR3 is TGCGCCAGCAGCCAAGGAATTACACTGAACACTGAAGCTTTCTTT.

V and J are TRBV19 and TRBJ1-1; 7 bases are shared with TRBD1. The ends lost 6 bases at V and 0 bases at J; junction bases unmatched: 16. The germline V gene has CDR1 LNHDA and CDR2 SQIVND (reference sequence). CDR3 size: 18 residues. The CDR3 coding sequence is TGTGCCAGTAGACCTTTCACCGGGACAGCCTCTATGAACACTGAAGCTTTCTTT. Encoded protein: CASRPFTGTASMNTEAFF.

A few counts support this clone. V usage is TRBV2 and J usage is TRBJ2-7, with D perhaps matching TRBD1 (5 bases). Germline-derived CDR1 and CDR2 are SNHLY and FYNNEI. V was trimmed by 8 bases and J by 0 bases, leaving 8 bases between them. The CDR3 runs 12 residues. The CDR3 spells CASRRDSYEQYF. Here the CDR3 DNA reads TGTGCCAGCCGCAGGGACTCCTACGAGCAGTACTTC. Filled out from reference TRBV2 and TRBJ2-7, the complete variable domain reads EPEVTQTPSHQVTQMGQEVILRCVPISNHLYFYWYRQILGQKVEFLVSFYNNEISEKSEIFDDQFSVERPDGSNFTLKIRSTKLEDSAMYFCASRRDSYEQYFGPGTRLTVT.

The chain carries TRBV5-8 and TRBJ1-6; the D gene is possibly TRBD1 (6 bases). The CDR3 totals 17 residues. Trimming shortened V by 0 bases and J by 10 bases, and 20 bases separated the two germline ends. CDR1 SGHTS and CDR2 YDEGEE come from the germline V gene. The CDR3 DNA is TGTGCCAGCAGCTTGGGGGAGGTTGGGGGGCTTCAGTCACCCCTCCACTTT. Amino acids: CASSLGEVGGLQSPLHF. The variable domain in full, with the rest retrieved from reference TRBV5-8 and TRBJ1-6, is EAGVTQSPTHLIKTRGQQATLRCSPISGHTSVYWYQQALGLGLQFLLWYDEGEERNRGNFPPRFSGRQFPNYSSELNVNALELEDSALYLCASSLGEVGGLQSPLHFGNGTRLTVT.

The V and J genes are TRBV5-4 and TRBJ1-4; possible D gene TRBD1, 6 bases. CDR1 and CDR2 (germline): SGHNT, YYREEE (reference sequence). The CDR3 is 14 amino acids. The ends were cut back, 4 bases at V and 5 bases at J, with 12 bases in the middle. The CDR3 protein is CASSGGQRNEKLFF. The CDR3 nucleotides read TGTGCCAGCAGCGGTGGACAGCGCAATGAAAAACTGTTTTTT.

In DNA, the CDR3 is TGTGCCTGGGCCATGGGGTGGCGTGACGAGCAGTACTTC. This gives the protein CAWAMGWRDEQYF. The chain joins TRBV30 to TRBJ2-7; D remains ambiguous. This CDR3 is 13 amino acids long. V shed 5 bases and J shed 5 bases, with 16 bases lying between them. The germline CDR1 and CDR2 sequences are GTSNPN and SVGIG (reference sequence).

The gene calls are TRBV15 and TRBJ2-5; D possibly uses TRBD1 or TRBD2 (5 bases each). With 5 bases removed from V and 4 bases from J, the gap between germline ends came to 17 bases. This CDR3 contains 15 residues. The germline V gene encodes CDR1 LNHNV and CDR2 YYDKDF (reference sequence). Here the CDR3 reads CATSAYRDQGETQYF. Written as DNA, the CDR3 is TGTGCCACCAGCGCCTACCGGGACCAGGGAGAGACCCAGTACTTC.

This clone occurred a few times. Written as DNA, the CDR3 is TGTGCCAGCAGCGGACGACAGGGGAGAGAGACCCAGTACTTC. This codes for CASSGRQGRETQYF. The chain is built from TRBV9 and TRBJ2-5; 8 positions agree with TRBD1. V shed 3 bases, J shed 4 bases, and the junction held 5 bases outside the gene matches. Germline loops: CDR1 SGDLS, CDR2 YYNGEE. This CDR3 spans 14 amino acids.

This sequence joins TRBV10-3 and TRBJ1-6; 8 bases agree with TRBD1. This CDR3 is built from 15 residues. Germline loops: CDR1 ENHRY, CDR2 SYGVKD. V shed 10 bases, J shed 5 bases, and the junction held 10 bases outside the gene matches. CDR3 sequence (DNA): TGTGCCACAAAGGCAGGGGGCGCCAATAATTCACCCCTCCACTTT. Translation gives CATKAGGANNSPLHF.

This chain links TRBV30 with TRBJ2-3; D unresolved. The CDR3 length is 11 residues. Germline CDR1 GTSNPN, CDR2 SVGIG (reference sequence). The CDR3 protein is CAVGATDTQYF. CDR3 DNA: TGTGCGGTAGGAGCAACCGATACGCAGTATTTT.

The J gene is TRBJ1-1, the V gene TRBV5-1, with TRBD1 matching 7 bases. There are 16 residues in the CDR3. Trimming took 4 bases from V and 1 from J; bases not matched to a gene: 10. Germline V CDR1 and CDR2: SGHRS, YFSETQ. As DNA, the CDR3 is TGCGCCAGCAGCACCCATACAGGGGCCCCGAACACTGAAGCTTTCTTT. It is translated as CASSTHTGAPNTEAFF.

The chain carries TRBV7-7 and TRBJ2-3, with 10 bases matching TRBD2. This CDR3 has 15 amino acids. Germline trimming cut 6 bases from V and 2 bases from J; bases unmatched to any gene: 5. Germline V gene sequence: CDR1 SSHAT, CDR2 FNYEAQ (reference sequence). CDR3 region: CASSLAGVPTDTQYF. The CDR3 DNA follows: TGTGCCAGCAGTCTAGCGGGGGTTCCCACAGATACGCAGTATTTT. The full variable domain, completed using reference TRBV7-7 and TRBJ2-3, is GAGVSQSPRYKVTKRGQDVTLRCDPISSHATLYWYQQALGQGPEFLTYFNYEAQPDKSGLPSDRFSAERPEGSISTLTIQRTEQRDSAMYRCASSLAGVPTDTQYFGPGTRLTVL.

The rearrangement uses TRBV6-5 and TRBJ1-3; D not resolved. V was clipped by 6 bases and J by 2 bases, with 11 bases between them. Germline CDR1 is MNHEY and CDR2 is SVGAGI. CDR3 length: 14 residues. CDR3 sequence: CASSSTRAGNTIYF. CDR3 DNA: TGTGCCAGCAGCTCCACTAGGGCTGGAAACACCATATATTTT.

This clone was detected once. The gene calls are TRBV5-1 and TRBJ1-1; 9 nucleotides line up with TRBD1. The ends lost 4 bases at V and 2 bases at J; junction bases unmatched: 9. This CDR3 has 16 residues. Germline CDR1 and CDR2: SGHRS and YFSETQ. The CDR3 DNA sequence: TGCGCCAGCAGCAAGACAGGGACAGGGCGTAACACTGAAGCTTTCTTT. Translation: CASSKTGTGRNTEAFF.